One TCR beta chain is described in this entry. Antigen unknown. The CDR3 has 14 residues. CDR1 SGHRS and CDR2 YFSETQ come from the germline V gene. Deletions cut 4 bases from V and 2 bases from J, with 12 bases between. TCR beta CDR3 regions were amplified from RNA transcripts. Primed by the HTBI set, a first-round RT-PCR was run on the TCR CDR3. TCRdb re-called the multiplex PCR reads through MiXCR, storing one row per CDR3 protein. The sample includes some 800,000 distinct CDR3 sequences, over 35% of them seen just once. This entry belongs to a study of T cells in Graves' hyperthyroidism and ophthalmopathy. The study, taken as a whole, reports: The model identified upcoming ophthalmopathy a median approximately six months ahead of onset.

The sample consisted of blood. J is TRBJ1-2 and V is TRBV5-1; no firm D call. This sequence originates from a man aged 18 to 29 with Graves' hyperthyroidism. CDR3 in DNA: TGCGCCAGCAGCCCCGGAGACAAGAACTATGGCTACACCTTC. Translated: CASSPGDKNYGYTF. The entire variable domain, with the rest obtained from reference TRBV5-1 and TRBJ1-2, is as follows: KAGVTQTPRYLIKTRGQQVTLSCSPISGHRSVSWYQQTPGQGLQFLFEYFSETQRNKGNFPGRFSGRQFSNSRSEMNVSTLELGDSALYLCASSPGDKNYGYTFGSGTRLTVV.